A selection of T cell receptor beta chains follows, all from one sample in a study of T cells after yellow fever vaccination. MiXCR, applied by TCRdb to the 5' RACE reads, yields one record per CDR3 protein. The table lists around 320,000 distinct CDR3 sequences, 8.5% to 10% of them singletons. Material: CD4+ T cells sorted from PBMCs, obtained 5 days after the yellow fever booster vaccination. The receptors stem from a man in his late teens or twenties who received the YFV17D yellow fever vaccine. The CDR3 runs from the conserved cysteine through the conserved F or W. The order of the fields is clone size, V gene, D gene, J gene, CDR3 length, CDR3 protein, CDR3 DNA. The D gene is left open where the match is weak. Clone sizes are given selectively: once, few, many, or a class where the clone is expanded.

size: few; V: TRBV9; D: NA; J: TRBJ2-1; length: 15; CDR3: CASSVGGDRYNEQFF; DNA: TGTGCCAGCAGCGTAGGGGGGGACCGATACAATGAGCAGTTCTTC
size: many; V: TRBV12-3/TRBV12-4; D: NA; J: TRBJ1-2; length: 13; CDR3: CASSLRANYGYTF; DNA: TGTGCCAGCTCACTCCGGGCTAACTATGGCTACACCTTC
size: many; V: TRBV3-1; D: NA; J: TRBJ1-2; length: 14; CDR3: CASSPPTGLYGYTF; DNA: TGTGCCAGCAGCCCTCCCACAGGATTGTATGGCTACACCTTC
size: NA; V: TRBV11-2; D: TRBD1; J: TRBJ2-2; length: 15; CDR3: CASTGTGRRTGELFF; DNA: TGTGCCAGCACCGGGACAGGGCGTAGGACCGGGGAGCTGTTTTTT
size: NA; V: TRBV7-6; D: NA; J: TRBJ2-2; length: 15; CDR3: CASSWTLAGAGELFF; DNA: TGTGCCAGCAGCTGGACCCTTGCCGGGGCCGGGGAGCTGTTTTTT
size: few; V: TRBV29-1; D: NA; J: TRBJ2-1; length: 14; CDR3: CSVVTGTSDNEQFF; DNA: TGCAGCGTGGTCACCGGGACCTCGGACAATGAGCAGTTCTTC
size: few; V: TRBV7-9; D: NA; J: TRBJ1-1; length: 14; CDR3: CASSPFGRNTEAFF; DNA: TGTGCCAGCAGCCCATTCGGCAGGAACACTGAAGCTTTCTTT
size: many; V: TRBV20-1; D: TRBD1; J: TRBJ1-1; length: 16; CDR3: CSAKLTGDGCCTEAFF; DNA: TGCAGTGCAAAACTTACAGGGGACGGTTGCTGCACTGAAGCTTTCTTT
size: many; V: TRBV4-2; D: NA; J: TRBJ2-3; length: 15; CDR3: CASSQEGASTDTQYF; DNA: TGTGCCAGCAGCCAGGAAGGGGCTAGCACAGATACGCAGTATTTT
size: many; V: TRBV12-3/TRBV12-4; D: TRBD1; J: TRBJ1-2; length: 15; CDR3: CASRFGGQGAYGYTF; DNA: TGTGCCAGCAGGTTTGGGGGACAGGGGGCCTATGGCTACACCTTC
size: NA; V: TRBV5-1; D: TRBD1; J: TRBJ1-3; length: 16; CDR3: CASSLDRGPNGNTIYF; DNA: TGCGCCAGCAGCTTGGACAGGGGGCCAAATGGAAACACCATATATTTT
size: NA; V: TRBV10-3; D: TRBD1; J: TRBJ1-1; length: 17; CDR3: CAISESGQGAWNTEAFF; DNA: TGTGCCATCAGTGAGTCGGGACAGGGGGCCTGGAACACTGAAGCTTTCTTT
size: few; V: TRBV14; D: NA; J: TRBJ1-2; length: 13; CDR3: CASSPNTGYGYTF; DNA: TGTGCCAGCAGCCCTAACACAGGGTATGGCTACACCTTC
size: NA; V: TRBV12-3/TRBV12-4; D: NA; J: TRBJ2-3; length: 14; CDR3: CASSLSGTRDTQYF; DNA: TGTGCCAGCAGTCTCTCCGGGACCAGGGATACGCAGTATTTT
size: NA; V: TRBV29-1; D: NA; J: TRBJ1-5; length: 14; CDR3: CSVAMVGSNQPQHF; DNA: TGCAGCGTTGCCATGGTGGGGAGCAATCAGCCCCAGCATTTT
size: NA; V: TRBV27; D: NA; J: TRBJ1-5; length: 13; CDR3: CASSPTGSTPQHF; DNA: TGTGCCAGCAGTCCAACAGGGTCGACGCCCCAGCATTTT
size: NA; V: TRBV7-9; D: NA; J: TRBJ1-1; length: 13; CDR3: CASSFNIDTEAFF; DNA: TGTGCCAGCAGCTTTAATATAGACACTGAAGCTTTCTTT
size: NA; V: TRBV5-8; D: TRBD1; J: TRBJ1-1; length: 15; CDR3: CASSGQQGFGTEAFF; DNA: TGTGCCAGCAGCGGACAACAGGGGTTTGGCACTGAAGCTTTCTTT
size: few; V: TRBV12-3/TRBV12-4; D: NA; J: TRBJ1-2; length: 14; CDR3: CASSFASFGDGYTF; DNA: TGTGCCAGCAGTTTCGCCTCCTTTGGGGATGGCTACACCTTC
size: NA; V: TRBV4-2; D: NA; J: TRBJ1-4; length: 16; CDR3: CASSQDSPVEHEKLFF; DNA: TGTGCCAGCAGCCAAGACTCGCCGGTAGAGCATGAAAAACTGTTTTTT
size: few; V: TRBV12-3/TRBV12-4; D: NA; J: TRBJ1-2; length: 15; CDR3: CASRSTGPGALGYTF; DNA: TGTGCCAGCAGGTCTACAGGGCCCGGGGCTTTGGGCTACACCTTC
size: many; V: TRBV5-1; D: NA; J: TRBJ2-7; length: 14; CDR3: CASAGNEALYEQYF; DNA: TGCGCCAGTGCAGGAAACGAGGCGCTCTACGAGCAGTACTTC
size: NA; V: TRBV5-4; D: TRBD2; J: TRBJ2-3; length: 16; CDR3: CASSQRLAGATDTQYF; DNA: TGTGCCAGCAGCCAAAGACTAGCGGGGGCCACAGATACGCAGTATTTT
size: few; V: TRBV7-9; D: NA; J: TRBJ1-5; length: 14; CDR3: CASSPPGVDQPQHF; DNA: TGTGCCAGCAGTCCTCCGGGGGTGGATCAGCCCCAGCATTTT
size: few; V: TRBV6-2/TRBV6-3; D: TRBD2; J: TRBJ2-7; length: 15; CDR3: CASSATSGVTYEQYF; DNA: TGTGCCAGCAGTGCGACTAGCGGGGTAACCTACGAGCAGTACTTC
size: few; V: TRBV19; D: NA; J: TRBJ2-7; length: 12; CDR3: CASGTPSYEQYF; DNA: TGTGCCAGCGGGACACCATCCTACGAGCAGTACTTC
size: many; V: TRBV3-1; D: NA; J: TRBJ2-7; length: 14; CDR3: CASSQASNSHEQYF; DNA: TGTGCCAGCAGCCAAGCTAGTAATTCCCACGAGCAGTACTTC
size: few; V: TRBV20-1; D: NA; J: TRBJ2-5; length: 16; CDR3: CSARAPWQGGRETQYF; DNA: TGCAGTGCTAGAGCCCCTTGGCAGGGAGGCAGGGAGACCCAGTACTTC
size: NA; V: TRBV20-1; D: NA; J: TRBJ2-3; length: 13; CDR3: CSGSGGAGDTQYF; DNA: TGCAGTGGTAGTGGTGGGGCCGGGGATACGCAGTATTTT
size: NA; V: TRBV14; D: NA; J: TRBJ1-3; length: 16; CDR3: CASSQAGTISGNTIYF; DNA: TGTGCCAGCAGCCAAGCGGGGACGATCTCTGGAAACACCATATATTTT
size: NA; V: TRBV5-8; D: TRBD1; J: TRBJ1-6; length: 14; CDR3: CASSFGRGLSPLHF; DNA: TGTGCCAGCAGCTTCGGCAGGGGGCTCTCACCCCTCCACTTT
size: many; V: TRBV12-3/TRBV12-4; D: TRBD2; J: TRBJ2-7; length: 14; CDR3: CASKSGGSSYEQYF; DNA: TGTGCCAGCAAAAGCGGGGGTAGCTCCTACGAGCAGTACTTC
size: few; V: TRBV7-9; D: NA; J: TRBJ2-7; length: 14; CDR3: CASSFAALSYEQYF; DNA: TGTGCCAGCAGCTTTGCAGCTCTCTCCTACGAGCAGTACTTC